A selection of T cell receptor beta chains follows, all from one sample in a study of T-cell memory formation after mild COVID-19. TCRdb redid the calling of the 5' RACE reads with MiXCR, one entry per CDR3 protein. The sample shows approximately 580,000 distinct CDR3 sequences, roughly 21% of them seen only once. Sequences were obtained from PBMCs or a T cell subset sorted from them (not recorded which). These receptors came from an adult woman who had mild COVID-19 (a few samples of this study predate the infection). Cell type and time point are not known. Each CDR3 is given with its conserved first and last residue. A D gene is named only where the DNA matches it firmly. Expanded clones get a size class; other rows say once, few or many, or leave the size out.

TRBV12-3/TRBV12-4	TRBD1	TRBJ1-6	.	CASRPGTGNNSPLHF	TGTGCCAGCAGGCCTGGGACAGGCAATAATTCACCCCTCCACTTT
TRBV2	.	TRBJ2-5	few	CASIRGTETQYF	TGTGCCAGCATAAGGGGGACTGAGACCCAGTACTTC
TRBV11-2	TRBD2	TRBJ2-3	few	CASSTRTSVTLTDTQYF	TGTGCCAGCAGCACCCGGACTAGCGTTACCCTCACAGATACGCAGTATTTT
TRBV4-3	.	TRBJ1-2	once	CASSQDKPGVYGYTF	TGCGCCAGCAGCCAAGACAAGCCAGGGGTCTATGGCTACACCTTC
TRBV15	TRBD2	TRBJ2-1	few	CATSRGTTGPYNEQFF	TGTGCCACCAGCCGAGGGACTACTGGTCCGTACAATGAGCAGTTCTTC
TRBV10-3	.	TRBJ2-1	.	CAISGNRESEQFF	TGTGCCATCAGTGGAAATCGGGAGAGCGAGCAGTTCTTC
TRBV4-2	TRBD2	TRBJ2-3	.	CASSQDRSGGPSTDTQYF	TGTGCCAGCAGCCAAGATCGATCGGGGGGGCCGAGCACAGATACGCAGTATTTT
TRBV20-1	TRBD1	TRBJ2-7	many	CSARQGSSYEQYF	TGCAGTGCTCGACAGGGGTCCTCCTACGAGCAGTACTTC
TRBV5-1	.	TRBJ2-2	.	CASSFKPVRQANTGELFF	TGCGCCAGCAGCTTTAAGCCCGTGAGGCAGGCGAACACCGGGGAGCTGTTTTTT
TRBV5-1	.	TRBJ1-1	few	CASSLRNGGQTTEAFF	TGCGCCAGCAGCCTAAGGAATGGGGGGCAAACTACTGAAGCTTTCTTT
TRBV2	.	TRBJ2-3	.	CASSENLATDTQYF	TGTGCCAGCAGTGAAAATCTAGCTACAGATACGCAGTATTTT
TRBV19	.	TRBJ2-1	.	CASKQAARWSEQFF	TGTGCCAGTAAGCAAGCGGCAAGGTGGAGTGAGCAGTTCTTC
TRBV6-2/TRBV6-3	TRBD1	TRBJ1-2	many	CASSHGQGPLRGYTF	TGTGCCAGCAGTCACGGACAGGGTCCTTTGAGAGGCTACACCTTC
TRBV24-1	.	TRBJ2-3	few	CATSDLHTDTQYF	TGTGCCACCAGTGATCTGCATACAGATACGCAGTATTTT
TRBV20-1	TRBD2	TRBJ2-7	many	CSASGLALYEQYF	TGCAGTGCTTCGGGACTAGCCCTCTACGAGCAGTACTTC
TRBV7-6	.	TRBJ2-1	many	CASSSPGPSWSSYNEQFF	TGTGCCAGCAGTTCACCCGGGCCCTCCTGGAGCTCCTACAATGAGCAGTTCTTC
TRBV7-2	.	TRBJ2-1	many	CSGGRINEQFF	TGTTCCGGGGGGCGTATCAATGAGCAGTTCTTC
TRBV24-1	.	TRBJ2-3	.	CATSGTVTDTQYF	TGTGCCACCAGTGGGACCGTCACAGATACGCAGTATTTT
TRBV7-9	TRBD2	TRBJ2-1	.	CASSPRGSGGLNEQFF	TGTGCCAGCAGCCCACGGGGTAGCGGGGGACTTAATGAGCAGTTCTTC
TRBV3-1	.	TRBJ1-4	.	CASSQDTGRGEKLFF	TGTGCCAGCAGCCAAGACACAGGGAGAGGAGAAAAACTGTTTTTT
TRBV18	.	TRBJ1-1	few	CASSPFAAAEAFF	TGTGCCAGCTCACCGTTTGCGGCAGCTGAAGCTTTCTTT
TRBV7-9	TRBD2	TRBJ2-1	.	CACSPWTSGSLHEQFF	TGTGCCTGCAGCCCCTGGACTAGCGGGAGCCTCCATGAGCAGTTCTTC
TRBV20-1	TRBD2	TRBJ2-1	.	CSLELAGGPGRNEQFF	TGCAGTCTGGAGCTAGCGGGGGGGCCCGGGAGGAATGAGCAGTTCTTC
TRBV6-2/TRBV6-3	.	TRBJ1-1	few	CASSYSTDSEAFF	TGTGCCAGCAGTTACTCGACCGACAGTGAAGCTTTCTTT
TRBV7-9	.	TRBJ1-1	.	CASSLYSGSEAFF	TGTGCCAGCAGCTTATATTCAGGATCTGAAGCTTTCTTT